One sample yielded the 29 T cell receptor beta chains listed below, sequenced in a study of T cell changes during pregnancy in multiple sclerosis. Libraries were prepared by immunoSEQ multiplex PCR; TCRdb keeps only in-frame clonotypes and omits some of them. This repertoire shows 55,000 to 65,000 clones, 93% found once; its top ten account for 0.36%. Sequencing used CD4+ T cells from peripheral blood mononuclear cells, obtained before pregnancy. These receptors were taken from a female donor with multiple sclerosis, enrolled in a pregnancy study.

This clone was found a few times. The J gene is TRBJ1-1, the V gene TRBV18, with D possibly TRBD1 on 5 matching bases. Trimming removed 3 bases at V and 5 bases at J, with 10 bases between. CDR1 and CDR2 from the germline V gene are KGHSH and LQKENI. The CDR3 has 13 residues. The CDR3 DNA reads TGTGCCAGCTCACCGAGCGGGGGAACTGAAGCTTTCTTT. Translation gives CASSPSGGTEAFF.

The gene calls are TRBV6-6 and TRBJ2-1, with 7 bases aligning to TRBD1. Trimming at V came to 6 bases and at J to 2 bases, leaving 10 bases not matched to a gene. This CDR3 has 16 amino acids. Germline V gene sequence: CDR1 MNHNY, CDR2 SVGAGI (reference sequence). This CDR3 reads CASSPTMDRTYNEQFF. The DNA for the CDR3 is TGTGCCAGCAGCCCTACCATGGACAGGACCTACAATGAGCAGTTCTTC.

This sequence joins TRBV27 and TRBJ2-2; possible D gene TRBD1, 6 bases. CDR1 MNHEY and CDR2 SMNVEV come from the germline V gene (reference sequence). V was trimmed by 6 bases and J by 0 bases, leaving 11 bases between them. The CDR3 spans 15 residues. The CDR3 loop is CASRPGQANTGELFF. CDR3 nucleotides: TGTGCCAGCAGACCGGGACAAGCGAACACCGGGGAGCTGTTTTTT.

CDR3 region: CASSYSSLAGANVLTF. DNA for the CDR3: TGTGCCAGCAGTTACTCTTCGTTAGCTGGGGCCAACGTCCTGACTTTC. This chain joins TRBV6-5 and TRBJ2-6; D is unclear. Germline V lookup: CDR1 MNHEY, CDR2 SVGAGI. The CDR3 covers 16 residues. Between the trimmed V and J ends, which lost 0 bases and 2 bases, there was a span of 8 bases.

The rearrangement uses TRBV5-1 and TRBJ2-2; 8 bases align to TRBD2. Germline assignment: CDR1 SGHRS and CDR2 YFSETQ. The trim removed 7 bases at V and 3 bases at J, leaving 5 bases unmatched. CDR3 length equals 14 residues. CDR3 residues: CASYSGGDTGELFF. The CDR3 DNA is TGCGCCAGCTACAGCGGGGGAGACACCGGGGAGCTGTTTTTT.

The chain carries TRBV11-3 and TRBJ2-7; the match to TRBD2 covers 8 bases. Germline V lookup: CDR1 SGHNT, CDR2 YENEEA. This CDR3 is built from 15 residues. The V and J ends lost 4 bases and 6 bases, in that order; junction bases with no gene match: 11. CDR3 DNA: TGTGCCAGCAGCTACGGACTAGCTTCCGTCTCCGAGCAGTACTTC. Amino acids: CASSYGLASVSEQYF. The complete variable domain, with remaining parts taken from reference TRBV11-3 and TRBJ2-7, reads EAGVVQSPRYKIIEKKQPVAFWCNPISGHNTLYWYLQNLGQGPELLIRYENEEAVDDSQLPKDRFSAERLKGVDSTLKIQPAELGDSAVYLCASSYGLASVSEQYFGPGTRLTVT.

The chain recombines TRBV7-2 with TRBJ2-1; 12 bases fit TRBD2. Germline loops: CDR1 SGHTA, CDR2 FQGNSA. There are 19 residues in the CDR3. The ends lost 7 bases at V and 0 bases at J; junction bases unmatched: 13. The CDR3 DNA sequence: TGTGCCAGCACCTCGCCGACTAGCGGGAGCCGGAGCTCCTACAATGAGCAGTTCTTC. This codes for CASTSPTSGSRSSYNEQFF.

The J gene is TRBJ2-7, the V gene TRBV5-4; 9 bases fit TRBD2. This CDR3 spans 15 amino acids. CDR1 and CDR2 (germline): SGHNT, YYREEE (reference sequence). Germline trimming cut 4 bases from V and 2 bases from J; bases unmatched to any gene: 7. The CDR3 protein is CASSRGLASTYEQYF. CDR3 sequence (DNA): TGTGCCAGCAGCCGTGGACTAGCGTCGACCTACGAGCAGTACTTC.

The chain uses TRBV9 and TRBJ2-1; D perhaps matches TRBD2 (5 bases). This CDR3 has 16 residues. Germline CDR1 is SGDLS and CDR2 is YYNGEE. Trimming took 4 bases from V and 7 from J, leaving 21 bases between them. CDR3 bases: TGTGCCAGCAGCTCCTCGGTGGAGCGGTTTAGAAATGAGCAGTTCTTC. It encodes CASSSSVERFRNEQFF.

The V call is TRBV7-2, the J call TRBJ2-1, with TRBD2 matching 9 bases. Germline V gives CDR1 SGHTA, CDR2 FQGNSA. The CDR3 extends over 22 amino acids. The J segment lost 1 base and the V segment lost 0 bases, leaving 19 bases of the junction unmatched. CDR3 protein: CASSLAAPQGGGRARSYNEQFF. CDR3 nucleotide sequence: TGTGCCAGCAGCTTAGCCGCCCCGCAGGGGGGCGGGAGGGCCAGGTCCTACAATGAGCAGTTCTTC.

The gene calls are TRBV2 and TRBJ2-1; D uncertain. This CDR3 spans 11 amino acids. Germline CDR1 is SNHLY and CDR2 is FYNNEI. The V end was cut by 7 bases, the J end by 9 bases, with 10 bases between. CDR3 amino acids: CASTNSREQFF. The CDR3 region has the DNA TGTGCCAGCACCAACTCGCGTGAGCAGTTCTTC.

A single count supports this clone. The chain carries TRBV7-9 and TRBJ1-2, with TRBD1 matching 7 bases. V lost 6 bases to trimming and J lost 4 bases; unmatched junction nucleotides: 8. The germline V gene encodes CDR1 SEHNR and CDR2 FQNEAQ (reference sequence). CDR3 size: 14 residues. The CDR3 sequence is CASSHRDSSYGYTF. CDR3 sequence (DNA): TGTGCCAGCAGTCACCGGGACAGTTCCTATGGCTACACCTTC.

The rearrangement uses TRBV2 and TRBJ1-5; 7 nucleotides align to TRBD1. CDR3 length equals 14 residues. Germline V lookup: CDR1 SNHLY, CDR2 FYNNEI. V trimming: 7 bases; J trimming: 5 bases; junction bases outside the gene matches: 8. The CDR3 sequence: CASKRDRTYQPQHF. The DNA of the CDR3 is TGTGCCAGCAAAAGGGACAGAACCTATCAGCCCCAGCATTTT.

The CDR3 spells CASSGTGVYEQYF. The CDR3, as DNA: TGCGCCAGCTCCGGGACAGGGGTTTACGAGCAGTACTTC. The chain recombines TRBV5-1 with TRBJ2-7; 10 bases line up with TRBD1. The CDR3 consists of 13 residues. Per the germline V gene, CDR1 is SGHRS and CDR2 is YFSETQ. The trim removed 7 bases at V and 4 bases at J, leaving 5 bases unmatched. Filled out from reference TRBV5-1 and TRBJ2-7, the complete variable domain reads KAGVTQTPRYLIKTRGQQVTLSCSPISGHRSVSWYQQTPGQGLQFLFEYFSETQRNKGNFPGRFSGRQFSNSRSEMNVSTLELGDSALYLCASSGTGVYEQYFGPGTRLTVT.

The rearrangement joins TRBV19 to TRBJ2-1; 14 bases map to TRBD2. V trimming: 8 bases; J trimming: 9 bases; junction bases outside the gene matches: 6. CDR1 LNHDA and CDR2 SQIVND come from the germline V gene (reference sequence). This CDR3 contains 14 residues. The DNA for the CDR3 is TGTGCCAGTTCCCACGGGACTAGCGGGAGTGAGCAGTTCTTC. Encoded protein: CASSHGTSGSEQFF.

For the CDR3, the DNA is TGCGCCAGCAGCTTGGCCCAAACAGGGGAAGAGACCCAGTACTTC. Residues: CASSLAQTGEETQYF. The chain uses TRBV5-1 and TRBJ2-5, with 7 bases matching TRBD1. The CDR3 runs 15 residues. CDR1 SGHRS and CDR2 YFSETQ come from the germline V gene. V shed 0 bases, J shed 3 bases, and the junction held 5 bases outside the gene matches.

The rearrangement joins TRBV7-2 to TRBJ2-1; tentative D call: TRBD2 (5 bases). Germline V CDR1 and CDR2: SGHTA, FQGNSA. This CDR3 has 12 amino acids. V lost 2 bases, J lost 9 bases, and 8 bases lay in between. The CDR3 protein is CASSLHGGEQFF. The CDR3 nucleotides are TGTGCCAGCAGCTTACACGGAGGTGAGCAGTTCTTC.

This clone was seen a single time. The chain couples TRBV29-1 to TRBJ1-2; D gene unclear. This CDR3 is 11 amino acids long. The V end lost 6 bases, the J end lost 4 bases, and 9 bases lay between the germline ends. Germline values: CDR1 SQVTM, CDR2 ANQGSEA. CDR3 residues: CSVPGLYGYTF. The CDR3, as DNA: TGCAGCGTCCCAGGCCTCTATGGCTACACCTTC.

The chain couples TRBV5-1 to TRBJ2-1; 12 nucleotides agree with TRBD1. Germline CDR1 reads SGHRS; CDR2 reads YFSETQ. V lost 4 bases, J lost 8 bases, and 16 bases stayed unmatched. The length of the CDR3 is 18 residues. The CDR3 DNA sequence: TGCGCCAGCAGCCGTGGGGACTCCGGGACAGGGGGCGCGTATGAGCAGTTCTTC. This codes for CASSRGDSGTGGAYEQFF.

This chain joins TRBV2 and TRBJ2-5, with D hard to call. The germline V gene encodes CDR1 SNHLY and CDR2 FYNNEI. Trimming removed 6 bases at V and 2 bases at J, with 16 bases between. This CDR3 region has 15 residues. The CDR3 sequence is CASRPYRATQETQYF. CDR3 DNA sequence: TGTGCCAGCAGACCGTACAGAGCAACGCAAGAGACCCAGTACTTC.

This clone was detected a few times. J is TRBJ2-2 and V is TRBV5-1; 12 bases match TRBD2. The V and J ends lost 2 bases and 4 bases, in that order; junction bases with no gene match: 0. This CDR3 is 15 amino acids long. Germline CDR1 and CDR2: SGHRS and YFSETQ. In DNA form, the CDR3 reads TGCGCCAGCAGCTTACTAGCGGGAGGCACCGGGGAGCTGTTTTTT. It yields the protein CASSLLAGGTGELFF.

J is TRBJ1-5 and V is TRBV19, with 10 bases lining up with TRBD1. Germline V gives CDR1 LNHDA, CDR2 SQIVND (reference sequence). CDR3 size: 14 residues. The V gene end was trimmed by 6 bases and the J gene end by 7 bases; junction bases not matched to a gene: 6. CDR3: CASRVGQGLQPQHF. The CDR3 bases are TGTGCCAGTAGGGTGGGACAGGGGTTGCAGCCCCAGCATTTT.

The genes are TRBV25-1 and TRBJ2-3; 10 bases match TRBD1. CDR1 and CDR2 (germline): MGHDK, SYGVNS. V shed 5 bases and J 1 base; nucleotides not matched to a gene: 6. The CDR3 covers 16 residues. CDR3 region: CASSPPGTGGTDTQYF. In nucleotides, the CDR3 is TGTGCCAGCAGTCCTCCGGGGACAGGGGGCACAGATACGCAGTATTTT. Full variable domain (rest looked up from reference TRBV25-1 and TRBJ2-3): EADIYQTPRYLVIGTGKKITLECSQTMGHDKMYWYQQDPGMELHLIHYSYGVNSTEKGDLSSESTVSRIRTEHFPLTLESARPSHTSQYLCASSPPGTGGTDTQYFGPGTRLTVL.

This clone was picked up one time. The gene calls are TRBV28 and TRBJ2-1; weak D call: TRBD2 (6 bases). The V gene's germline CDR1 is MDHEN and CDR2 SYDVKM. The CDR3 sequence is 14 residues long. Trimming pared 7 bases from V and 1 base from J, leaving 11 bases between. CDR3 nucleotide sequence: TGTGCCAGCATCCCAGCGGGTTCCTACAATGAGCAGTTCTTC. Translated: CASIPAGSYNEQFF.

The CDR3 region has the DNA TGTGCCAGCTCACCACCACGGACAGGGGGCTTCGATGAAAAACTGTTTTTT. It is translated as CASSPPRTGGFDEKLFF. V gene TRBV18 combines with J gene TRBJ1-4, with 11 bases lining up with TRBD1. Germline V gene sequence: CDR1 KGHSH, CDR2 LQKENI. This CDR3 region has 17 residues. The junction had 6 bases not matched to a gene; V was cut back by 0 bases and J by 6 bases.

This clone has a single count. The V and J genes are TRBV19 and TRBJ1-2; D may be TRBD1 (5 bases). V lost 7 bases and J 7 bases, leaving 13 bases between the germline ends. Germline lookup yields CDR1 LNHDA and CDR2 SQIVND (reference sequence). The length of the CDR3 is 12 residues. CDR3 DNA: TGTGCCAGTAAACCAACCGGGGGTGGCTACACCTTC. Translation: CASKPTGGGYTF. The full variable domain, rest sourced from reference TRBV19 and TRBJ1-2, is DGGITQSPKYLFRKEGQNVTLSCEQNLNHDAMYWYRQDPGQGLRLIYYSQIVNDFQKGDIAEGYSVSREKKESFPLTVTSAQKNPTAFYLCASKPTGGGYTFGSGTRLTVV.

The chain recombines TRBV18 with TRBJ2-3; D is perhaps TRBD2 (7 bases). V was pared by 2 bases and J by 2 bases, with 14 bases between. This CDR3 spans 16 amino acids. The germline gives CDR1 KGHSH, CDR2 LQKENI. CDR3 loop: CASSPKGGANTDTQYF. The CDR3 bases are TGTGCCAGCTCACCAAAGGGGGGGGCCAACACAGATACGCAGTATTTT.

The CDR3 protein is CASSLAGQGEHEQYF. In DNA form, the CDR3 reads TGTGCCAGCAGCCTGGCGGGGCAGGGGGAACACGAGCAGTACTTC. The chain is built from TRBV6-5 and TRBJ2-7; TRBD1 might be the D (7 bases). Germline V lookup: CDR1 MNHEY, CDR2 SVGAGI. This CDR3 is 15 amino acids long. Trimming took 6 bases from V and 5 from J, leaving 20 bases between them.

This chain uses TRBV5-1 with TRBJ2-7; no clear D. V was cut by 0 bases and J by 4 bases, with 8 bases left in between. The CDR3 loop spans 13 amino acids. The V gene's germline CDR1 is SGHRS and CDR2 YFSETQ. The CDR3 coding sequence is TGCGCCAGCAGCTTGGGCTATCCTTACGAGCAGTACTTC. Its translation: CASSLGYPYEQYF.